The 25 T cell receptor beta chains given below trace back to one sample, sequenced in a study of cytomegalovirus exposure and HLA in healthy donors. 13 Jbeta primers and 60 Vbeta primers were used for the PCR. Sequencing used immunoSEQ multiplex PCR; TCRdb keeps in-frame clones, though not all of them. The sample has around 60,000 clones, 65% to 75% seen once. Sequencing was carried out using PBMCs. These receptors all come from a man over 45 in good health and CMV-seropositive.

Notes on this clone: A far larger clone is off by one base, so a read error is likely. V and J are TRBV5-1 and TRBJ2-1, with D perhaps matching TRBD2 (6 bases). Per the germline V gene, CDR1 is SGHRS and CDR2 is YFSETQ. The CDR3 loop spans 15 amino acids. Trimming stripped 3 bases from V and 8 bases from J, with 18 bases between. The CDR3 loop reads CASSSSGLSAYEQFF. The CDR3 DNA reads as TGCGCCAGCAGCTCCTCCGGACTATCGGCCTATGAGCAGTTCTTC.

The CDR3 reads CASSVASGGANREQYF. For the CDR3, the DNA is TGTGCCAGCAGCGTAGCCAGCGGGGGGGCAAATCGCGAGCAGTACTTC. The chain joins TRBV9 to TRBJ2-7; TRBD2 agrees at 10 bases. CDR1 is SGDLS, CDR2 YYNGEE, per germline. The trim removed 0 bases at V and 6 bases at J, leaving 9 bases unmatched. The CDR3 loop spans 16 amino acids.

This clone was seen only a few times. The chain links TRBV7-9 to TRBJ1-4, with a tentative D call TRBD1 (5 bases). Germline CDR1 SEHNR, CDR2 FQNEAQ (reference sequence). This CDR3 contains 19 residues. With 1 base removed from V and 5 bases from J, the gap between germline ends came to 23 bases. CDR3 sequence (DNA): TGTGCCAGCAGCTTAGGCGGAGGGGCCGGGAATGAAAGGAATGAAAAACTGTTTTTT. Its protein product is CASSLGGGAGNERNEKLFF.

The chain uses TRBV6-1 and TRBJ2-3; 11 positions match TRBD2. This CDR3 is 14 amino acids long. The germline V gene encodes CDR1 MNHNS and CDR2 SASEGT. The V gene end was trimmed by 5 bases and the J gene end by 6 bases; junction bases not matched to a gene: 4. Here the CDR3 reads CASSLAGGRDTQYF. The CDR3 bases are TGTGCCAGCAGTCTAGCGGGGGGCCGGGATACGCAGTATTTT.

This clone came up a few times. The chain links TRBV19 to TRBJ2-7; a possible D gene is TRBD1 (6 bases). The V gene's germline CDR1 is LNHDA and CDR2 SQIVND (reference sequence). The CDR3 loop spans 16 amino acids. The V end was cut by 3 bases, the J end by 0 bases, with 15 bases between. In nucleotides, the CDR3 is TGTGCCAGTAGTATTGGGTTCGACAGGATCTCCTACGAGCAGTACTTC. Its translation: CASSIGFDRISYEQYF.

The chain employs TRBV30 and TRBJ2-5; D possibly corresponds to TRBD2 (5 bases). From germline, CDR1 is GTSNPN and CDR2 SVGIG (reference sequence). The CDR3 has 14 residues. The ends were cut back, 1 base at V and 5 bases at J, with 14 bases in the middle. CDR3 DNA sequence: TGTGCCTGGAGTGGCCTCGGGGTGTTTGAGACCCAGTACTTC. It translates to CAWSGLGVFETQYF.

J is TRBJ2-5 and V is TRBV28; maybe TRBD2 (5 bases). In germline, CDR1 is MDHEN, CDR2 SYDVKM. V was trimmed by 3 bases and J by 4 bases, leaving 9 bases between them. The CDR3 length is 13 residues. Here the CDR3 DNA reads TGTGCCAGCAGTTTGGACTCTGCAGAGACCCAGTACTTC. It encodes CASSLDSAETQYF.

This chain joins TRBV7-3 and TRBJ1-3; possibly TRBD1 for D (5 bases). The CDR3 totals 15 residues. The germline V gene has CDR1 SGHTA and CDR2 FQGTGA. Between the trimmed V and J ends, which lost 5 bases and 0 bases, there was a span of 11 bases. The CDR3 is CASSPDSHSGNTIYF. The DNA of the CDR3 is TGTGCCAGCAGCCCAGACAGCCACTCTGGAAACACCATATATTTT.

This sequence joins TRBV30 and TRBJ2-1; 14 bases fit TRBD2. The V segment lost 8 bases and the J segment 8 bases; nucleotides outside the gene matches: 2. Germline V gene lookup returns CDR1 GTSNPN and CDR2 SVGIG (reference sequence). The CDR3 extends over 12 amino acids. The DNA of the CDR3 is TGTGCCGGGACTAGCGGGAGCTATGAGCAGTTCTTC. It yields the protein CAGTSGSYEQFF.

The rearrangement links TRBV9 to TRBJ2-7; TRBD1 might be the D (6 bases). The CDR3 contains 14 residues. In germline, CDR1 is SGDLS, CDR2 YYNGEE. V was shortened by 0 bases and J by 0 bases, with 7 bases between the two germline ends. The CDR3 is CASSVAGASYEQYF. CDR3 in DNA: TGTGCCAGCAGCGTAGCAGGGGCCTCCTACGAGCAGTACTTC.

This chain connects TRBV7-6 to TRBJ2-7, with unresolved D. The V end lost 1 base, the J end lost 2 bases, and 9 bases lay between the germline ends. CDR1 and CDR2 from the germline V gene are SGHVS and FNYEAQ. The CDR3 sequence is 14 residues long. CDR3 DNA: TGTGCCAGCAGCTTAGGCGCGGTAACCTACGAGCAGTACTTC. Its protein product is CASSLGAVTYEQYF.

The genes are TRBV28 and TRBJ2-3; D is ambiguous. The CDR3 consists of 12 residues. CDR1 is MDHEN, CDR2 SYDVKM, per germline. Between the trimmed V and J ends, which lost 2 bases and 4 bases, there was a span of 4 bases. The CDR3 DNA reads TGTGCCAGCAGTTTACTCGCAGATACGCAGTATTTT. Protein: CASSLLADTQYF.

The chain is built from TRBV7-9 and TRBJ2-7; 10 bases are a match to TRBD1. The ends lost 4 bases at V and 4 bases at J; junction bases unmatched: 1. Germline CDR1 is SEHNR and CDR2 is FQNEAQ (reference sequence). There are 13 residues in the CDR3. CDR3 sequence (DNA): TGTGCCAGCAGCTGGGGACAGGGGTACGAGCAGTACTTC. Translated, it gives CASSWGQGYEQYF. The full variable domain, its missing parts supplied by reference TRBV7-9 and TRBJ2-7, is DTGVSQNPRHKITKRGQNVTFRCDPISEHNRLYWYRQTLGQGPEFLTYFQNEAQLEKSRLLSDRFSAERPKGSFSTLEIQRTEQGDSAMYLCASSWGQGYEQYFGPGTRLTVT.

The chain uses TRBV6-6 and TRBJ2-5; TRBD2 agrees at 9 bases. The germline V gene has CDR1 MNHNY and CDR2 SVGAGI (reference sequence). V shed 6 bases, J shed 5 bases, and the junction held 7 bases outside the gene matches. CDR3 length: 14 amino acids. The chain's CDR3 is CASRSGTSFETQYF. CDR3 coding DNA: TGTGCCAGCAGATCCGGGACTAGCTTTGAGACCCAGTACTTC.

The J gene is TRBJ2-5, the V gene TRBV19, with TRBD1 matching over 9 bases. The CDR3 consists of 16 residues. Germline CDR1 reads LNHDA; CDR2 reads SQIVND (reference sequence). The V and J ends lost 1 base and 0 bases, in that order; junction bases with no gene match: 3. CDR3 DNA: TGTGCCAGTAGTATAGGGACAGGGGTGAACCAAGAGACCCAGTACTTC. Protein: CASSIGTGVNQETQYF.

This clone came up a few times. Other DNA sequences in this sample translate to the same CDR3. This chain joins TRBV30 and TRBJ2-7; 8 nucleotides align to TRBD2. The CDR3 runs to 13 residues. V dropped 3 bases and J dropped 0; count of bases not matched to a gene: 1. The germline V gene encodes CDR1 GTSNPN and CDR2 SVGIG (reference sequence). The CDR3 sequence: CAWSGGGSYEQYF. The CDR3 DNA is TGTGCCTGGAGCGGGGGGGGCTCCTACGAGCAGTACTTC.

The chain employs TRBV5-1 and TRBJ2-7; 9 bases align to TRBD2. In germline, CDR1 is SGHRS, CDR2 YFSETQ. CDR3 length: 15 amino acids. J gave up 0 bases and V 4 bases, and 5 bases lay outside the gene matches. CDR3 nucleotides: TGCGCCAGCAGCCAGACTAGCGGTAGCTCCTACGAGCAGTACTTC. It is translated as CASSQTSGSSYEQYF.

This clone turned up a few times. The chain is built from TRBV19 and TRBJ2-4; 9 nucleotides agree with TRBD1. There are 18 residues in the CDR3. V was pared by 5 bases and J by 2 bases, with 13 bases of the junction left unmatched. The germline CDR1 and CDR2 sequences are LNHDA and SQIVND (reference sequence). DNA of the CDR3: TGTGCCAGTAGTCCGCAAGGACAGGGGACCCGTACCAAAAACATTCAGTACTTC. Translated, it gives CASSPQGQGTRTKNIQYF.

The chain carries TRBV6-5 and TRBJ2-3; D call uncertain. Per the germline V gene, CDR1 is MNHEY and CDR2 is SVGAGI. The V gene lost 8 bases and the J gene lost 0 bases, with 3 bases spanning the gap. The CDR3 runs to 11 residues. The CDR3 bases are TGTGCCAGCCGTAGCACAGATACGCAGTATTTT. Translating it yields CASRSTDTQYF.

V is TRBV28 and J is TRBJ2-7; 7 nucleotides align to TRBD1. Per the germline V gene, CDR1 is MDHEN and CDR2 is SYDVKM. The V and J ends lost 5 bases and 2 bases, in that order; junction bases with no gene match: 6. The CDR3 is 14 residues long. For the CDR3, the DNA is TGTGCCAGCAGTCCCCGACAGGGAACCTACGAGCAGTACTTC. Protein product: CASSPRQGTYEQYF.

The chain combines TRBV19 with TRBJ2-7; weak D call: TRBD2 (5 bases). This CDR3 is built from 13 residues. Per the germline V gene, CDR1 is LNHDA and CDR2 is SQIVND (reference sequence). V gave up 5 bases and J gave up 0 bases, with 8 bases separating them. The CDR3 bases are TGTGCCAGTAGTGGGAGCGACTCCTACGAGCAGTACTTC. This codes for CASSGSDSYEQYF. Full variable domain (missing parts from reference TRBV19 and TRBJ2-7): DGGITQSPKYLFRKEGQNVTLSCEQNLNHDAMYWYRQDPGQGLRLIYYSQIVNDFQKGDIAEGYSVSREKKESFPLTVTSAQKNPTAFYLCASSGSDSYEQYFGPGTRLTVT.

The rearrangement joins TRBV5-1 to TRBJ1-1, with 7 bases fitting TRBD1. The CDR3 has 15 amino acids. The trim removed 4 bases at V and 0 bases at J, leaving 6 bases unmatched. Germline CDR1 is SGHRS and CDR2 is YFSETQ. The CDR3 DNA follows: TGCGCCAGCAGCCCAAGACAGGGATTGAACACTGAAGCTTTCTTT. Encoded protein: CASSPRQGLNTEAFF.

Concerning this clone: The missing conserved phenylalanine or tryptophan at the end of this CDR3 makes a read error likely. Because the CDR3's place on the DNA is in doubt, the DNA is left out and the CDR3 is given as listed by TCRdb. The chain carries TRBV29-1 and TRBJ1-2; TRBD1 reflects the table's D call only, with no check against the DNA. Inclusive of both ends, the CDR3 amounts to 16 amino acids. Germline V gene data show CDR1 as SQVTM and CDR2 as ANQGSEA. CDR3 residues: CSVGGGQAFGNYGYTV.

V is TRBV6-5 and J is TRBJ1-1, with D perhaps matching TRBD1 (6 bases). CDR3 length: 15 amino acids. The ends were cut back, 6 bases at V and 11 bases at J, with 25 bases in the middle. Germline V gene sequence: CDR1 MNHEY, CDR2 SVGAGI. The CDR3 nucleotides read TGTGCCAGCAGCCCTCGGGCAGGGGTGAGAGTAGGTGCTTTCTTT. Protein sequence: CASSPRAGVRVGAFF.

A few counts support this clone. This chain joins TRBV5-1 and TRBJ2-5; TRBD2 is a possible D gene (7 bases). Germline V gene sequence: CDR1 SGHRS, CDR2 YFSETQ. This CDR3 region has 16 residues. V was clipped by 3 bases and J by 1 base, with 16 bases between them. This CDR3 reads CASSWSRGAGQETQYF. The CDR3 DNA sequence: TGCGCCAGCAGCTGGTCTCGGGGGGCGGGCCAAGAGACCCAGTACTTC.